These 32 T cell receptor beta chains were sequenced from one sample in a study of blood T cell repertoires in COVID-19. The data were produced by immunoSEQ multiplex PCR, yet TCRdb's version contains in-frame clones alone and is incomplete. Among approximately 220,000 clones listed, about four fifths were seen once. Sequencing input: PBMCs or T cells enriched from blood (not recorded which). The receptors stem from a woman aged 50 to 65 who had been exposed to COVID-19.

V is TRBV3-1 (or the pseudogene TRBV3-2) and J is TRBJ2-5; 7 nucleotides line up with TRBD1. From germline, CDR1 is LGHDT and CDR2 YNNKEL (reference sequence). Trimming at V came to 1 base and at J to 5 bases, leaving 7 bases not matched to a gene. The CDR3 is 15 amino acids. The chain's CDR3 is CASSQVGGFRETQYF. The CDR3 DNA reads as TGTGCCAGCAGCCAAGTAGGGGGCTTCAGGGAGACCCAGTACTTC.

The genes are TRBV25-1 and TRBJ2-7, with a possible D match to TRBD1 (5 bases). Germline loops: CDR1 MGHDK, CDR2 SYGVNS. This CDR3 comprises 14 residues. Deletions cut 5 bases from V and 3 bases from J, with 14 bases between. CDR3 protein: CASSLGAVGYEQYF. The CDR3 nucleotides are TGTGCCAGCAGTCTTGGGGCAGTAGGCTACGAGCAGTACTTC.

Here the CDR3 DNA reads TGTGCCAGCAGCCCCCGGACAGGGGGGTCCTACAATGAGCAGTTCTTC. It translates to CASSPRTGGSYNEQFF. The rearrangement uses TRBV5-6 and TRBJ2-1; 10 bases map to TRBD1. The length of the CDR3 is 16 residues. The junction had 5 bases not matched to a gene; V was cut back by 4 bases and J by 1 base. Germline CDR1 is SGHDT and CDR2 is YYEEEE.

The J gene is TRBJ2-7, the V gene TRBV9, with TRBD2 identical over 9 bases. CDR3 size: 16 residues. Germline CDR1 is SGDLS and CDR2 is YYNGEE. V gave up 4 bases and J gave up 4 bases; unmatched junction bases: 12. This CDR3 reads CASSPTGAGGPYEQYF. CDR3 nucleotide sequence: TGTGCCAGCAGCCCAACTGGAGCGGGGGGTCCTTACGAGCAGTACTTC.

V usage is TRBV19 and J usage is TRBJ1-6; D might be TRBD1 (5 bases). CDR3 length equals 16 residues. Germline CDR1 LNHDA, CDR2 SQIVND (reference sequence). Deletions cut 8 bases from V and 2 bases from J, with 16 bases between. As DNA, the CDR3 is TGTGCCAGTCGCCCCCAAGGGGTGGCCTATAATTCACCCCTCCACTTT. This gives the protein CASRPQGVAYNSPLHF.

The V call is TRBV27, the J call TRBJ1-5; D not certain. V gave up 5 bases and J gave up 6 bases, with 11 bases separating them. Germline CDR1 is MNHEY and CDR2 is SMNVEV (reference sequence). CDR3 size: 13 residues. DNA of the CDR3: TGTGCCAGCAGTCCGCGGATTCTTCAGCCCCAGCATTTT. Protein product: CASSPRILQPQHF.

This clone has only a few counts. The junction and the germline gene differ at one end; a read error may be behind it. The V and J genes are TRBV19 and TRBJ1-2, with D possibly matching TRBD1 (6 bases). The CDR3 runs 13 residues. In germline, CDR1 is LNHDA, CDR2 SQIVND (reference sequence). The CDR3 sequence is CASRIDRRDGYTF. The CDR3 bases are TGTGCCAGTAGAATAGACAGGAGGGATGGCTACACCTTC.

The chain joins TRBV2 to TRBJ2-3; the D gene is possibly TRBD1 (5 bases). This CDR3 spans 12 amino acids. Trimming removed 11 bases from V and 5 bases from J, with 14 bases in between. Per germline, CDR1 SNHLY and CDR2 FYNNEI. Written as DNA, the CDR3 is TGTGCCGGGGCGGCTCGCCAAGATACGCAGTATTTT. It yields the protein CAGAARQDTQYF.

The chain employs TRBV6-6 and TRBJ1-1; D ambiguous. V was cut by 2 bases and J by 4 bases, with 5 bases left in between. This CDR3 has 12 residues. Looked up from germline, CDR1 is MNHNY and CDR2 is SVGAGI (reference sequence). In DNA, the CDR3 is TGTGCCAGCAGTTACGGACTCACTGAAGCTTTCTTT. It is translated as CASSYGLTEAFF.

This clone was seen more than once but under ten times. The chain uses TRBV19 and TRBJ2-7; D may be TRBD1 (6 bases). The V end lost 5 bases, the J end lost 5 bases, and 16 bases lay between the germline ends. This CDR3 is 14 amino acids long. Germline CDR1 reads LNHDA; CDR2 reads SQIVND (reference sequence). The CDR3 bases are TGTGCCAGTAGTGATTTGGGGGCTACCGACGAGCAGTACTTC. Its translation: CASSDLGATDEQYF. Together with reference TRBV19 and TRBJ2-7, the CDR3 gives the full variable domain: DGGITQSPKYLFRKEGQNVTLSCEQNLNHDAMYWYRQDPGQGLRLIYYSQIVNDFQKGDIAEGYSVSREKKESFPLTVTSAQKNPTAFYLCASSDLGATDEQYFGPGTRLTVT.

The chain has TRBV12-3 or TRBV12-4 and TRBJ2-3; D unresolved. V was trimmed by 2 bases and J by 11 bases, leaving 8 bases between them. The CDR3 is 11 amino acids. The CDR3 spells CASSLSAKQYF. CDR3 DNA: TGTGCCAGCAGTTTAAGTGCGAAGCAGTATTTT.

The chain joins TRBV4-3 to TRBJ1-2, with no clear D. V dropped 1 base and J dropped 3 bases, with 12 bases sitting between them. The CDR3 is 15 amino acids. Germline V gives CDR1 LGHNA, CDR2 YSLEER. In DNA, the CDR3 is TGCGCCAGCAGCCAAGGCGTTACCCTATACTATGGCTACACCTTC. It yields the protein CASSQGVTLYYGYTF.

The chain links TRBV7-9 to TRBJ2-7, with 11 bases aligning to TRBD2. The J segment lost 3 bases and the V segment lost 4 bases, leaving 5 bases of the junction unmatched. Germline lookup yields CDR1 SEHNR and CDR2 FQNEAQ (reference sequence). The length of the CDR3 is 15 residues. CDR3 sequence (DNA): TGTGCCAGCAGCTCCCCTAGCGGGGGGCACTACGAGCAGTACTTC. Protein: CASSSPSGGHYEQYF.

The CDR3 nucleotides read TGTGCCAGCAGGATAGGAGGAGGGGCCGACTTTGGGTACACCTTC. This encodes CASRIGGGADFGYTF. The chain recombines TRBV2 with TRBJ1-2; the D gene is possibly TRBD1 (5 bases). Trimming removed 6 bases from V and 11 bases from J, with 25 bases in between. Germline V CDR1 and CDR2: SNHLY, FYNNEI. The CDR3 has 15 amino acids.

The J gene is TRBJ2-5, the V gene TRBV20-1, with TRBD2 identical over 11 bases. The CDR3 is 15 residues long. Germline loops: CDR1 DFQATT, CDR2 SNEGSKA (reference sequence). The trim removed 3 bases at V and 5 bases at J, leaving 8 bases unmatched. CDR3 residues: CSASMGLAAGETQYF. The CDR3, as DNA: TGCAGTGCTAGTATGGGACTAGCGGCAGGGGAGACCCAGTACTTC.

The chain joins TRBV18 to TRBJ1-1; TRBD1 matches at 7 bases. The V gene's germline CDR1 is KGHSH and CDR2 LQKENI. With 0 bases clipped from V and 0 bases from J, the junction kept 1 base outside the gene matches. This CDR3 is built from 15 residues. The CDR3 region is CASSPPTGMNTEAFF. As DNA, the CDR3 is TGTGCCAGCTCACCACCGACAGGGATGAACACTGAAGCTTTCTTT.

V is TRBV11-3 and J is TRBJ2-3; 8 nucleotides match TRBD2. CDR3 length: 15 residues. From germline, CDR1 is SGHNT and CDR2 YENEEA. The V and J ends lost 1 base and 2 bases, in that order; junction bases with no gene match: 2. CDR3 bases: TGTGCCAGCAGCTTAGGCGGGGGGCTCACAGATACGCAGTATTTT. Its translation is CASSLGGGLTDTQYF. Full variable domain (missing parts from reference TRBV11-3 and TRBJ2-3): EAGVVQSPRYKIIEKKQPVAFWCNPISGHNTLYWYLQNLGQGPELLIRYENEEAVDDSQLPKDRFSAERLKGVDSTLKIQPAELGDSAVYLCASSLGGGLTDTQYFGPGTRLTVL.

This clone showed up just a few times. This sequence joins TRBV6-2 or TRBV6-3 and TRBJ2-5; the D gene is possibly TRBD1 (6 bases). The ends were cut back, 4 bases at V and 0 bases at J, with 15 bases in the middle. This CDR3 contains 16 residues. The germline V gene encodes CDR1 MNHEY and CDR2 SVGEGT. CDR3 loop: CASSFTGTSYQETQYF. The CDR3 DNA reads TGTGCCAGCAGTTTTACCGGGACATCGTACCAAGAGACCCAGTACTTC.

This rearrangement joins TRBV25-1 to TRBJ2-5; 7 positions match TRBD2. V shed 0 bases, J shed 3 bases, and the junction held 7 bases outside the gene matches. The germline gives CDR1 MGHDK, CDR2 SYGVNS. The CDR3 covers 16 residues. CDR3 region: CASSEYQGGTKETQYF. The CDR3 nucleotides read TGTGCCAGCAGTGAATATCAGGGAGGGACCAAAGAGACCCAGTACTTC.

The CDR3 here is CASSLRTSGGHEQFF. CDR3 in DNA: TGTGCCAGCAGCTTGCGGACTAGCGGGGGACACGAGCAGTTCTTC. The chain has TRBV5-4 and TRBJ2-1; TRBD2 matches at 13 bases. The junction had 5 bases not matched to a gene; V was cut back by 1 base and J by 10 bases. The CDR3 covers 15 residues. The germline gives CDR1 SGHNT, CDR2 YYREEE (reference sequence). Full variable domain (outside the CDR3, taken from reference TRBV5-4 and TRBJ2-1): ETGVTQSPTHLIKTRGQQVTLRCSSQSGHNTVSWYQQALGQGPQFIFQYYREEENGRGNFPPRFSGLQFPNYSSELNVNALELDDSALYLCASSLRTSGGHEQFFGPGTRLTVL.

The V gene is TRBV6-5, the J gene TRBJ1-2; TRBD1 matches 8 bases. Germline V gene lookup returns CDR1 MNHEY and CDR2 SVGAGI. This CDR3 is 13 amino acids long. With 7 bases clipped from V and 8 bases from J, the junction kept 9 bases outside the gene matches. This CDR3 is CASIPDRVGGYTF. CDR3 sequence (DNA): TGTGCCAGCATCCCGGACAGGGTAGGCGGCTACACCTTC.

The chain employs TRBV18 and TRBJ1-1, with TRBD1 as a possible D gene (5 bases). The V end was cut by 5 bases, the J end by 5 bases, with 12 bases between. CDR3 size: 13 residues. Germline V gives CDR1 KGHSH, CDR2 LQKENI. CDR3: CASSNSRGTEAFF. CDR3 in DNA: TGTGCCAGCTCAAACAGCCGGGGGACTGAAGCTTTCTTT.

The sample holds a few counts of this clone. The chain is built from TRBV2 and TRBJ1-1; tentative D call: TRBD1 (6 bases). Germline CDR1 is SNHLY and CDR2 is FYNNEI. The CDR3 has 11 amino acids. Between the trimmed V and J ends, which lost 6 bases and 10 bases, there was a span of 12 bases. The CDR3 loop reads CASSAKGVAFF. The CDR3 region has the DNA TGTGCCAGCAGCGCTAAGGGGGTAGCTTTCTTT.

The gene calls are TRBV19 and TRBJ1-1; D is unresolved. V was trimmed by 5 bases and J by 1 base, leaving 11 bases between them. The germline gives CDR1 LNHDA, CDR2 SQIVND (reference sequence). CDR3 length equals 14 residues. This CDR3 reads CASSVEGGNTEAFF. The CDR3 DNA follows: TGTGCCAGTAGTGTCGAGGGAGGGAACACTGAAGCTTTCTTT. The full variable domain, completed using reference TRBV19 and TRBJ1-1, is DGGITQSPKYLFRKEGQNVTLSCEQNLNHDAMYWYRQDPGQGLRLIYYSQIVNDFQKGDIAEGYSVSREKKESFPLTVTSAQKNPTAFYLCASSVEGGNTEAFFGQGTRLTVV.

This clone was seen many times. The CDR3 coding sequence is TGTGCCAGCAAAGACAGGGCCGGAGTATATGGCTACACCTTC. Amino acids: CASKDRAGVYGYTF. The chain has TRBV2 and TRBJ1-2, with TRBD1 matching over 7 bases. The germline gives CDR1 SNHLY, CDR2 FYNNEI. The CDR3 contains 14 residues. V was pared by 7 bases and J by 5 bases, with 10 bases of the junction left unmatched.

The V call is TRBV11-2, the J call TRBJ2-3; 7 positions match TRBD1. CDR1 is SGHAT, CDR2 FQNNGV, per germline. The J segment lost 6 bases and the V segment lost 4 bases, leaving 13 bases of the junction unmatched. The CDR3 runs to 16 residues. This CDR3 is CASSSSPGTAADTQYF. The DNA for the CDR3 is TGTGCCAGCAGCTCCTCTCCCGGGACAGCGGCCGATACGCAGTATTTT.

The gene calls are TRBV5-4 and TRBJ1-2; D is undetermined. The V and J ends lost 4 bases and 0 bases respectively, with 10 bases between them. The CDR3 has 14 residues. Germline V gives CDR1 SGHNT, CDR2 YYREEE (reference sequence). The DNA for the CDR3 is TGTGCCAGCAGCGCGGAGATCGCTAACTATGGCTACACCTTC. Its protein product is CASSAEIANYGYTF.

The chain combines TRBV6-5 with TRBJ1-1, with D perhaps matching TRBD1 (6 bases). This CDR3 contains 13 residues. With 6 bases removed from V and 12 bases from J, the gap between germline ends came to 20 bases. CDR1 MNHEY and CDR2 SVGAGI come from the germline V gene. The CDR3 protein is CASRINRAEETFF. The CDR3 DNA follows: TGTGCCAGCAGGATCAACAGGGCAGAGGAAACTTTCTTT.

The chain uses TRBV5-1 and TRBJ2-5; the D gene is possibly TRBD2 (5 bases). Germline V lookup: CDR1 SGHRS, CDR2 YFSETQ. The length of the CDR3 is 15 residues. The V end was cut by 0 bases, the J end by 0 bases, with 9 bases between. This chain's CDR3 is CASSLAGNHQETQYF. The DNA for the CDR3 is TGCGCCAGCAGCTTGGCCGGGAATCACCAAGAGACCCAGTACTTC.

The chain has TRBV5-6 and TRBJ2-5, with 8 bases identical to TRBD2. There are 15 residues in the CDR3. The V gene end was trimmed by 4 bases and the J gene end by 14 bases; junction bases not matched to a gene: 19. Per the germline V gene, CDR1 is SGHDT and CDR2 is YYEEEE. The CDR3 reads CASSISGTSSSQTYF. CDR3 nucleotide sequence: TGTGCCAGCAGCATTTCCGGGACTAGTAGTTCCCAGACATACTTC. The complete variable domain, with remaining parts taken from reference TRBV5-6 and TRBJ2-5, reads DAGVTQSPTHLIKTRGQQVTLRCSPKSGHDTVSWYQQALGQGPQFIFQYYEEEERQRGNFPDRFSGHQFPNYSSELNVNALLLGDSALYLCASSISGTSSSQTYFGPGTRLLVL.

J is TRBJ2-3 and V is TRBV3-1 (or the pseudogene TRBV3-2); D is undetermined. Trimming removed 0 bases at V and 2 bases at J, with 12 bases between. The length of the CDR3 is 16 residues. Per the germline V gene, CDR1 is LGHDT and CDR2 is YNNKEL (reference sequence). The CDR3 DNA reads TGTGCCAGCAGCCAAGATTTGGCTGGAGTCACAGATACGCAGTATTTT. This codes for CASSQDLAGVTDTQYF.

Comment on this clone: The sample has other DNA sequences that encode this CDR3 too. The CDR3 loop reads CASSLVTDTEAFF. The DNA for the CDR3 is TGCGCCAGCAGCTTGGTAACAGATACTGAAGCTTTCTTT. The chain combines TRBV5-1 with TRBJ1-1; no firm D call. V shed 0 bases and J shed 5 bases, with 8 bases lying between them. The CDR3 consists of 13 residues. Germline assignment: CDR1 SGHRS and CDR2 YFSETQ.